This T cell receptor (beta chain) was sequenced for a study of T cells in women clearing cervical HPV infection. About the study: For cases, blood was sampled a median approximately 150 days after lesion detection, interquartile range roughly 80 to 230 days.

Study-level results: CIN3+ cases had significantly higher TCR richness than controls; evenness did not differ.

HPV was found by MY09/MY11 PCR and dot-blot genotyping. The assay was immunoSEQ multiplex PCR, and TCRdb's table has in-frame clones only and misses some. Its table records 20,000 to 30,000 clones. With respect to this clone: The antigen is undetermined. The read terminates 3 residues ahead of where the CDR3 ends, so the germline J gene completes it.

CDR3 length: 14 residues. V gave up 8 bases and J gave up 9 bases; unmatched junction bases: 9. CDR1 is ENHRY, CDR2 SYGVKD, per germline. Sequencing used blood buffy coat. The clonotype was recovered from a woman aged 18-70 years with a cervical HPV16 infection that either progressed to CIN3+ or cleared (not recorded which). The chain employs TRBV10-3 and TRBJ2-1; the match to TRBD2 covers 11 bases. The CDR3: CAIQQTSGVVEQFF. The sequenced part of the CDR3 DNA is TGTGCCATCCAACAGACTAGCGGGGTTGTTGAG.